The clone carrying this T cell receptor (beta chain) was observed once. This sample is drawn from a study of human thymus T cells. Between the trimmed V and J ends, which lost 0 bases and 8 bases, there was a span of 16 bases. The CDR3 runs to 15 residues. CDR1 is MNHEY, CDR2 SVGAGI, per germline. It was from resections taken during corrective heart surgery that the thymus tissue came. The protocol was immunoSEQ multiplex PCR, while the TCRdb copy is restricted to in-frame clones and leaves out a portion. This sample yields about 78,000 clones, of which 96% are seen a single time; 0.025% to 0.035% belongs to the top ten.

The material sequenced was thymus tissue. The chain combines TRBV6-5 with TRBJ1-2, with D unresolved. The sequence derives from a boy in the first two years of life with a congenital heart defect but otherwise immunologically healthy. The CDR3 DNA follows: TGTGCCAGCAGTTACTCGAAGTCAGCATCCGGGGGCTACACCTTC. As protein: CASSYSKSASGGYTF.